This T cell receptor beta chain came from a study of T cell changes during pregnancy in multiple sclerosis (dated by TCRdb to the late 2010s). In terms of the full investigation: Changes in the T cell repertoire over the course of pregnancy were examined in this study in women with multiple sclerosis.

Of note for this clone: Its specific antigen is unknown. Base quality data are lacking; no much larger clone is found one base away.

From V the trimming removes 1 base and from J it removes 5 bases, while the gene matches leave 4 bases of the junction unaccounted for. From its cysteine to its phenylalanine, the CDR3 spans 16 amino acids. Only the CDR3 region is kept as DNA, spanning 48 bases read in frame from base 1. CDR1 MGHRA and CDR2 YSYEKL are derived from the germline V gene. Libraries came from the immunoSEQ multiplex PCR assay. Not all clones reach the TCRdb copy of this immuneACCESS table, which keeps in-frame sequences only. Checked studies attribute under half of the gap to unresolved V genes and leave the rest unexplained. The sample table shows roughly 15,000 clones, and about 83% are seen once. Together, the top ten hold approximately 9.1% of the sample.

Sequenced material: CD8+ T cells from peripheral blood mononuclear cells, taken in the second trimester of pregnancy. This sequence originates from a female donor in good health, enrolled as a control in a pregnancy study. The sequence is built from TRBV4-1 and TRBJ2-2, and 10 junction bases match TRBD1. The CDR3 here reads CASSQVGTGETGELFF. The DNA is as follows: TGCGCCAGCAGCCAAGTCGGGACAGGGGAAACCGGGGAGCTGTTTTTT.